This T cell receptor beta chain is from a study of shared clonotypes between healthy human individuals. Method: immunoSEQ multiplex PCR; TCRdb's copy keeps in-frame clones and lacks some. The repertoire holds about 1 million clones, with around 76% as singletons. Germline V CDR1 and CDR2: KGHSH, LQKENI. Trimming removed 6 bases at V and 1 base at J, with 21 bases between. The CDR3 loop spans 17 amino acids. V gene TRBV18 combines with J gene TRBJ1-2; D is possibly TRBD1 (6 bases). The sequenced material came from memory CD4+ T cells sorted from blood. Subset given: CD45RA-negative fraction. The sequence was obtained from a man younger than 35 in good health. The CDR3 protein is CASSNPTHGGVNYGYTF. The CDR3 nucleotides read TGTGCCAGCTCTAACCCGACCCACGGGGGCGTTAACTATGGCTACACCTTC.